The sequence of this T cell receptor beta chain was determined in a study of blood T cell repertoires in COVID-19. Study at large: Samples representing acute and convalescent COVID-19 were sourced from the United States, Italy and Spain. T cells, B-cell-depleted T cells, or PBMCs provided the cDNA or gDNA that served as material.

Authors' data handling: Reference gene primer amplification in the assay estimated nucleated cell counts. Sequencing was performed with immunoSEQ multiplex PCR; in TCRdb, only in-frame clones are kept and a portion is missing. V, J and clone size were drawn from that table, and D and trimming were deduced from the DNA. This table has fewer than 300,000 clones, 84% appearing once. Patients from Seattle were sampled longitudinally, starting during active infection. Germline trimming cut 3 bases from V and 6 bases from J; bases unmatched to any gene: 8. The CDR3 consists of 16 residues. Germline CDR1 SGHTA, CDR2 FQGTGA.

This clonotype was sampled from a person between 65 and 80 years old with COVID-19, enrolled during active disease. Material for sequencing was peripheral blood. The rearrangement uses TRBV7-3 and TRBJ2-1; TRBD2 agrees at 10 bases. CDR3 region: CASSFLAGGGFNEQFF. The CDR3, as DNA: TGTGCCAGCAGCTTCTTAGCGGGAGGCGGTTTCAATGAGCAGTTCTTC.